The next 28 T cell receptor beta chains were all read from a single sample in a study of beta chain features in type 1 diabetes. Findings of the study overall: Type 1 diabetes patients had TCRB CDR3s that were shorter (moderately but significantly so) in all four CD4+ subsets.

TCRB transcripts that were expressed got sequenced, as all of the isolated RNA had been reverse transcribed. Produced via immunoSEQ multiplex PCR; TCRdb's table is partial and in-frame only. The sample contains under 350,000 clones, roughly 24% of which appear only once. Their cognate antigens are unknown. The sequenced sample consisted of naive CD4+ T cells from blood. Every receptor here comes from a woman aged 25 to 39 with type 1 diabetes.

The genes are TRBV11-1 and TRBJ2-7; 10 bases are shared with TRBD1. The CDR3 totals 14 residues. Germline-derived CDR1 and CDR2 are SGHAT and FQDESV (reference sequence). V lost 6 bases, J lost 5 bases, and 7 bases stayed unmatched. The CDR3 region is CASRRGQGGDEQYF. The CDR3, as DNA: TGTGCCAGCAGAAGAGGACAGGGGGGCGACGAGCAGTACTTC.

The chain has TRBV11-2 and TRBJ2-3; TRBD2 matches 7 bases. Trimming at V came to 5 bases and at J to 0 bases, leaving 11 bases not matched to a gene. CDR1 is SGHAT, CDR2 FQNNGV, per germline. The CDR3 is 17 residues long. The CDR3 nucleotides read TGTGCCAGCAGCCCGGGGGGTGACAGACTTAGCACAGATACGCAGTATTTT. Its protein is CASSPGGDRLSTDTQYF. Based on the CDR3 plus reference TRBV11-2 and TRBJ2-3, the full variable domain is EAGVAQSPRYKIIEKRQSVAFWCNPISGHATLYWYQQILGQGPKLLIQFQNNGVVDDSQLPKDRFSAERLKGVDSTLKIQPAKLEDSAVYLCASSPGGDRLSTDTQYFGPGTRLTVL.

The V call is TRBV7-3, the J call TRBJ2-3; 8 nucleotides align to TRBD2. CDR3 length: 16 residues. Per germline, CDR1 SGHTA and CDR2 FQGTGA. V dropped 1 base and J dropped 0; count of bases not matched to a gene: 3. The CDR3 here is CASSLNVAGSTDTQYF. CDR3 nucleotide sequence: TGTGCCAGCAGCTTAAATGTAGCGGGAAGCACAGATACGCAGTATTTT.

The CDR3 nucleotides are TGTGCCAGCTCACCGGGACTGGGCCCAGATACGCAGTATTTT. It codes for CASSPGLGPDTQYF. The V and J genes are TRBV18 and TRBJ2-3, with D tentatively TRBD2 (6 bases). Between the trimmed V and J ends, which lost 3 bases and 4 bases, there was a span of 11 bases. The CDR3 has 14 amino acids. Germline assignment: CDR1 KGHSH and CDR2 LQKENI.

This clone appeared a few times. The V gene is TRBV25-1, the J gene TRBJ2-7, with D tentatively TRBD1 (6 bases). The germline gives CDR1 MGHDK, CDR2 SYGVNS. With 4 bases removed from V and 1 base from J, the gap between germline ends came to 8 bases. The CDR3 runs to 13 residues. For the CDR3, the DNA is TGTGCCAGCAGTGGGGACACTTCCTACGAGCAGTACTTC. Encoded protein: CASSGDTSYEQYF.

This clone has a handful of counts. V gene TRBV6-6 combines with J gene TRBJ2-5; D remains unclear. V was shortened by 0 bases and J by 5 bases, with 10 bases between the two germline ends. Looked up from germline, CDR1 is MNHNY and CDR2 is SVGAGI (reference sequence). The CDR3 consists of 14 residues. As DNA, the CDR3 is TGTGCCAGCAGTTACTCGAACAGTCACGAGACCCAGTACTTC. Protein sequence: CASSYSNSHETQYF.

This clone was counted only a few times. The rearrangement uses TRBV9 and TRBJ1-2; unclear D gene. Germline lookup yields CDR1 SGDLS and CDR2 YYNGEE. V lost 0 bases to trimming and J lost 4 bases, with 13 bases between them. The CDR3 length is 15 residues. The DNA of the CDR3 is TGTGCCAGCAGCGTAGAGCGGGTCGGTCGCTATGGCTACACCTTC. Its translation: CASSVERVGRYGYTF.

This clone was recorded a few times. This chain joins TRBV6-5 and TRBJ2-7; weak D call: TRBD2 (6 bases). Germline V gives CDR1 MNHEY, CDR2 SVGAGI. V was cut by 5 bases and J by 4 bases, with 12 bases left in between. The CDR3 length is 13 residues. CDR3 amino acids: CASSDPGTYEQYF. CDR3 coding DNA: TGTGCCAGCAGTGACCCCGGGACTTACGAGCAGTACTTC.

The J gene is TRBJ1-2, the V gene TRBV7-8; 9 bases align to TRBD1. The CDR3 length is 13 residues. V gave up 1 base and J gave up 8 bases; unmatched junction bases: 2. Germline values: CDR1 SGHVS, CDR2 FQNEAQ. CDR3 in DNA: TGTGCCAGCAGCTTAGTAACAGGGGGCGGCTACACCTTC. Its protein is CASSLVTGGGYTF.

This clone was seen a few times. The CDR3 coding sequence is TGTGCCAGCAGTCTTCTAGTCTACGAGCAGTACTTC. Translating it yields CASSLLVYEQYF. This chain joins TRBV28 and TRBJ2-7; D not resolved. With 5 bases removed from V and 3 bases from J, the gap between germline ends came to 8 bases. The CDR3 is 12 residues long. Germline-derived CDR1 and CDR2 are MDHEN and SYDVKM.

The chain combines TRBV7-2 with TRBJ2-2, with 7 positions matching TRBD2. The CDR3 extends over 15 amino acids. The germline V gene has CDR1 SGHTA and CDR2 FQGNSA. V shed 5 bases and J 0 bases; nucleotides not matched to a gene: 3. CDR3 DNA: TGTGCCAGCAGCATTAGCGGGTCGAACACCGGGGAGCTGTTTTTT. This encodes CASSISGSNTGELFF.

This clone was picked up a small number of times. The rearrangement uses TRBV5-1 and TRBJ2-2; D ambiguous. CDR1 SGHRS and CDR2 YFSETQ come from the germline V gene. Trimming shortened V by 0 bases and J by 1 base, and 7 bases separated the two germline ends. This CDR3 is 15 amino acids long. This chain's CDR3 is CASSLDRVNTGELFF. The DNA of the CDR3 is TGCGCCAGCAGCTTGGATCGGGTGAACACCGGGGAGCTGTTTTTT.

This clone turned up a few times. V is TRBV7-3 and J is TRBJ2-7, with TRBD1 matching over 7 bases. With 3 bases clipped from V and 6 bases from J, the junction kept 5 bases outside the gene matches. CDR3 length: 13 amino acids. Germline-derived CDR1 and CDR2 are SGHTA and FQGTGA. The CDR3 coding sequence is TGTGCCAGCAGCTTGGACAGGACGGCCGAGCAGTACTTC. Translation: CASSLDRTAEQYF.

This clone was seen more than once but under ten times. The chain joins TRBV7-2 to TRBJ1-2, with 7 positions matching TRBD1. With V trimmed by 3 bases and J by 8 bases, 9 bases remained unmatched. Germline values: CDR1 SGHTA, CDR2 FQGNSA. The CDR3 covers 14 residues. The DNA for the CDR3 is TGTGCCAGCAGCTTTGATAAGGGGGCTTACGGCTACACCTTC. Its translation: CASSFDKGAYGYTF.

A few counts support this clone. The rearrangement links TRBV7-2 to TRBJ2-1, with 8 bases fitting TRBD2. The V gene's germline CDR1 is SGHTA and CDR2 FQGNSA. The CDR3 length is 15 residues. J lost 7 bases, V lost 5 bases, and 10 bases had no gene match. This CDR3 reads CASSQAGTSWNEQFF. The CDR3 DNA sequence: TGTGCCAGCAGCCAGGCCGGGACTAGTTGGAATGAGCAGTTCTTC. The variable domain in full, completed from reference TRBV7-2 and TRBJ2-1, reads GAGVSQSPSNKVTEKGKDVELRCDPISGHTALYWYRQSLGQGLEFLIYFQGNSAPDKSGLPSDRFSAERTGGSVSTLTIQRTQQEDSAVYLCASSQAGTSWNEQFFGPGTRLTVL.

Only a few counts were recorded for this clone. The V and J genes are TRBV7-2 and TRBJ2-5, with 9 bases that match TRBD2. There are 12 residues in the CDR3. CDR1 SGHTA and CDR2 FQGNSA come from the germline V gene. The junction had 7 bases not matched to a gene; V was cut back by 5 bases and J by 12 bases. The CDR3 DNA sequence: TGTGCCAGCAGCCAGAACGCGGGAGGGGAGTACTTC. Amino acids: CASSQNAGGEYF.

Only a few counts were recorded for this clone. The chain combines TRBV7-2 with TRBJ2-1, with 7 bases aligning to TRBD1. The J segment lost 5 bases and the V segment lost 3 bases, leaving 4 bases of the junction unmatched. The CDR3 has 14 amino acids. In germline, CDR1 is SGHTA, CDR2 FQGNSA. CDR3 region: CASSFQGDDNEQFF. Written as DNA, the CDR3 is TGTGCCAGCAGCTTTCAGGGGGACGACAATGAGCAGTTCTTC.

This clone has more than one count but fewer than ten. This chain joins TRBV25-1 and TRBJ2-6; 7 bases agree with TRBD2. CDR3 length: 18 amino acids. The junction had 7 bases not matched to a gene; V was cut back by 2 bases and J by 0 bases. Germline V lookup: CDR1 MGHDK, CDR2 SYGVNS. CDR3 in amino acids: CASSEGLGGFSGANVLTF. Here the CDR3 DNA reads TGTGCCAGCAGTGAAGGTTTGGGAGGGTTCTCTGGGGCCAACGTCCTGACTTTC.

This clone has just a few counts. This chain uses TRBV7-2 with TRBJ2-7; D is unresolved. The CDR3 has 13 residues. Germline lookup yields CDR1 SGHTA and CDR2 FQGNSA. V gave up 3 bases and J gave up 5 bases, with 11 bases separating them. CDR3 nucleotides: TGTGCCAGCAGCTTCCTGGTCGGTAACGAGCAGTACTTC. Translated: CASSFLVGNEQYF.

This clone was counted a few times. V and J are TRBV30 and TRBJ1-5; D remains ambiguous. Looked up from germline, CDR1 is GTSNPN and CDR2 is SVGIG (reference sequence). The CDR3 loop spans 14 amino acids. Deletions cut 0 bases from V and 9 bases from J, with 15 bases between. CDR3 protein: CAWSVQTAIMPQHF. DNA of the CDR3: TGTGCCTGGAGTGTACAGACCGCTATTATGCCCCAGCATTTT.

V gene TRBV19 combines with J gene TRBJ2-7, with 7 bases lining up with TRBD1. V was pared by 4 bases and J by 2 bases, with 8 bases of the junction left unmatched. The CDR3 is 15 amino acids. Germline V gives CDR1 LNHDA, CDR2 SQIVND (reference sequence). The CDR3 protein is CASSTGQPLTYEQYF. CDR3 DNA: TGTGCCAGTAGTACGGGACAGCCGCTTACCTACGAGCAGTACTTC.

This clone occurred a few times. Other DNA sequences in the sample encode the same CDR3. The chain uses TRBV9 and TRBJ2-7, with D unclear. The CDR3 is 14 residues long. CDR1 and CDR2 from the germline V gene are SGDLS and YYNGEE. Trimming took 0 bases from V and 1 from J, leaving 8 bases between them. The CDR3 is CASSVVPGSYEQYF. DNA for the CDR3: TGTGCCAGCAGCGTAGTCCCAGGTTCCTACGAGCAGTACTTC.

The chain has TRBV30 and TRBJ2-1; 15 bases match TRBD2. Germline V gene lookup returns CDR1 GTSNPN and CDR2 SVGIG (reference sequence). The CDR3 length is 15 residues. V shed 2 bases and J 7 bases; nucleotides not matched to a gene: 3. As DNA, the CDR3 is TGTGCCTGGAGTATCGGGACTAGCGGGAGGAATGAGCAGTTCTTC. This encodes CAWSIGTSGRNEQFF.

This clone was seen a few times. This chain joins TRBV29-1 and TRBJ2-7, with 8 nucleotides matching TRBD2. The junction had 5 bases not matched to a gene; V was cut back by 4 bases and J by 3 bases. Germline V gene lookup returns CDR1 SQVTM and CDR2 ANQGSEA. The CDR3 is made up of 13 amino acids. In nucleotides, the CDR3 is TGCAGCGTTGGGGGTAGCGGGAACTACGAGCAGTACTTC. It specifies CSVGGSGNYEQYF.

This chain joins TRBV29-1 and TRBJ1-1, with D unresolved. The CDR3 extends over 13 amino acids. Deletions cut 0 bases from V and 5 bases from J, with 10 bases between. From germline, CDR1 is SQVTM and CDR2 ANQGSEA. Here the CDR3 DNA reads TGCAGCGTTGAAGAATGGAGGGAAACTGAAGCTTTCTTT. Translation gives CSVEEWRETEAFF.

V and J are TRBV4-2 and TRBJ2-2; D call uncertain. The V gene's germline CDR1 is LGHNA and CDR2 YNFKEQ. The CDR3 is made up of 16 amino acids. V lost 1 base to trimming and J lost 6 bases, with 15 bases between them. CDR3 amino acids: CASSQVPDNLSGELFF. The CDR3 DNA follows: TGTGCCAGCAGCCAAGTGCCAGATAATCTTTCCGGGGAGCTGTTTTTT.

The chain is built from TRBV30 and TRBJ2-1; the match to TRBD2 covers 8 bases. The CDR3 has 14 residues. CDR1 and CDR2 (germline): GTSNPN, SVGIG (reference sequence). Trimming cost V 7 bases and J 7 bases; bases outside gene matches: 12. The DNA for the CDR3 is TGTGCCTCAACATTCGGGTCGGGGGGGAATGAGCAGTTCTTC. This encodes CASTFGSGGNEQFF. Full variable domain (outside the CDR3, taken from reference TRBV30 and TRBJ2-1): SQTIHQWPATLVQPVGSPLSLECTVEGTSNPNLYWYRQAAGRGLQLLFYSVGIGQISSEVPQNLSASRPQDRQFILSSKKLLLSDSGFYLCASTFGSGGNEQFFGPGTRLTVL.

This clone came up a few times. The V and J genes are TRBV6-6 and TRBJ2-5; TRBD2 aligns across 11 bases. Germline loops: CDR1 MNHNY, CDR2 SVGAGI (reference sequence). After removal of 2 bases from V and 3 bases from J, the junction contained 2 bases not matched to a gene. The CDR3 has 15 amino acids. CDR3 nucleotide sequence: TGTGCCAGCAGTTACCCGGGACTAGCGGAAGAGACCCAGTACTTC. Protein: CASSYPGLAEETQYF.